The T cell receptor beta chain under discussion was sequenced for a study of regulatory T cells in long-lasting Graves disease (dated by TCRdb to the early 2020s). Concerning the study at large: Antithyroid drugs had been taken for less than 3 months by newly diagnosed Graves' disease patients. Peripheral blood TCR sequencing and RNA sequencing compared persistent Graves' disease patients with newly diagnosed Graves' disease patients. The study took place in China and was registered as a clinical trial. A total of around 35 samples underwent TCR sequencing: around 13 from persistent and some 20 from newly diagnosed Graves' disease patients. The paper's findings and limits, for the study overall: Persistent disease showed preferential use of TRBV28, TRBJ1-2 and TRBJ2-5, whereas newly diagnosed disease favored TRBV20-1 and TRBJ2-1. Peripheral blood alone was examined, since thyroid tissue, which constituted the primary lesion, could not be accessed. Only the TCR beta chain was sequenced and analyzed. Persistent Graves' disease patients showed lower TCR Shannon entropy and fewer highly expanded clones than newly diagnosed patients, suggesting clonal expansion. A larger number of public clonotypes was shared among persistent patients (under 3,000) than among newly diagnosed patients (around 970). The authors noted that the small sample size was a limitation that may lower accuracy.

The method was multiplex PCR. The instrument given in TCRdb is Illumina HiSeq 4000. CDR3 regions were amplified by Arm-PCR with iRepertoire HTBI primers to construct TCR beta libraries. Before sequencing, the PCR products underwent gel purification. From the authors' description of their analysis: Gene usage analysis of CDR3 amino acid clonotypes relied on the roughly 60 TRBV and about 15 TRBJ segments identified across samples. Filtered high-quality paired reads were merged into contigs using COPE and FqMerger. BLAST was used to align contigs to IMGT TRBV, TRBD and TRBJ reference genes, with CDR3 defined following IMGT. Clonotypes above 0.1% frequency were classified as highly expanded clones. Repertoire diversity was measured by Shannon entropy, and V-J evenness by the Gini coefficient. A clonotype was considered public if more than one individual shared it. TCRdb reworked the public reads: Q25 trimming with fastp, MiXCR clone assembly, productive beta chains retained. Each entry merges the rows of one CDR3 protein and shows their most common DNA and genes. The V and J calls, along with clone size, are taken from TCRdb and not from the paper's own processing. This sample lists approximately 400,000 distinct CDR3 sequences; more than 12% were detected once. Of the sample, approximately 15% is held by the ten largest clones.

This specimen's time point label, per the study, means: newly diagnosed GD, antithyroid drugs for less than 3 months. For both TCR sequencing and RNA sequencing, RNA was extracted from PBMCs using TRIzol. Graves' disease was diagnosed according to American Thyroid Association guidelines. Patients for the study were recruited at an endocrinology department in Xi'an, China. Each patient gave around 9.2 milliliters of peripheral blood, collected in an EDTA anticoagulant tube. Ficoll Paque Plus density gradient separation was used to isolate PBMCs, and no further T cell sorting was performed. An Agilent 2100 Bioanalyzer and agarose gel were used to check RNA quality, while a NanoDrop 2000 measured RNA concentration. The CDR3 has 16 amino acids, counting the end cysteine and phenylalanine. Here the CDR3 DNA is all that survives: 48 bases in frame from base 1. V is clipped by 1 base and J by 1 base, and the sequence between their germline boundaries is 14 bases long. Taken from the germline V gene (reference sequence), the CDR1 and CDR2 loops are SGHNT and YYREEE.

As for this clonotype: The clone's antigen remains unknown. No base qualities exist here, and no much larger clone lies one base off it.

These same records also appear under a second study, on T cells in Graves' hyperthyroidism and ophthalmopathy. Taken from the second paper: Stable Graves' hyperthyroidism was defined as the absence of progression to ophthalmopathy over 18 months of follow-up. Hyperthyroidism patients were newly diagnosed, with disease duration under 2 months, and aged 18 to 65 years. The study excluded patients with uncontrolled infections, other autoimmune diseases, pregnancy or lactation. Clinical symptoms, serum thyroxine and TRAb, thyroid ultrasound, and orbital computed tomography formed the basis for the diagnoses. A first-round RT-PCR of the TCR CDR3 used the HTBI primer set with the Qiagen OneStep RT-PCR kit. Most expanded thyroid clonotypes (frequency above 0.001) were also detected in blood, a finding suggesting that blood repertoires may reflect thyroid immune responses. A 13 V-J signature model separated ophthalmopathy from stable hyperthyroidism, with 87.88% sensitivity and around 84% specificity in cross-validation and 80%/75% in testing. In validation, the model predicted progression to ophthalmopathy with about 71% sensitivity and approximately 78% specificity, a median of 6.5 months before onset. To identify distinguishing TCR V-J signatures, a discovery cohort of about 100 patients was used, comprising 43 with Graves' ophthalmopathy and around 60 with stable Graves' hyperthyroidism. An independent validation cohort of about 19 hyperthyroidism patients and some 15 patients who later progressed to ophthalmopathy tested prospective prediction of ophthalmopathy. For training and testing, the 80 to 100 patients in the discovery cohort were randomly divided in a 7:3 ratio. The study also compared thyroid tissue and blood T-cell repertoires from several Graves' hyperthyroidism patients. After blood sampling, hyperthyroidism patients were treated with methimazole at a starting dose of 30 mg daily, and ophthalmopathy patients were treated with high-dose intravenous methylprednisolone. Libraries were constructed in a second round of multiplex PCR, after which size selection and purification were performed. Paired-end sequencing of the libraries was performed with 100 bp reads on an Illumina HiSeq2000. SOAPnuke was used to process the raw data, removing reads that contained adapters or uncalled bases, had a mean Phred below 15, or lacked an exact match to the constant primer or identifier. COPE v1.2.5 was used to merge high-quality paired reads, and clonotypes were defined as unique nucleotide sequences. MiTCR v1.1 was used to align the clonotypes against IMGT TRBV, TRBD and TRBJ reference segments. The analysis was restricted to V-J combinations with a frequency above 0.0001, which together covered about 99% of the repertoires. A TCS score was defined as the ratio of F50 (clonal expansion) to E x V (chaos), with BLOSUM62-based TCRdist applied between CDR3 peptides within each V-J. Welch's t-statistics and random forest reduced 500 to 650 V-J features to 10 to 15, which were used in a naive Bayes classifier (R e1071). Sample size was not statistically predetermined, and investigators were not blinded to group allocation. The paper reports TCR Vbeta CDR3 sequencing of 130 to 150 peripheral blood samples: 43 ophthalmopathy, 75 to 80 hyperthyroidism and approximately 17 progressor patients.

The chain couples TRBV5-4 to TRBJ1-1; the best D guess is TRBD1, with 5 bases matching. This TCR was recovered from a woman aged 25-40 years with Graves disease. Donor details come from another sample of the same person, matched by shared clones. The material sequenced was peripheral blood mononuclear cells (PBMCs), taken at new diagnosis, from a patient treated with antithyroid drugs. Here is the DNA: TGTGCCAGCAGCTTGTGGGGCGGCAGGCCGAACACTGAAGCTTTCTTT. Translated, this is CASSLWGGRPNTEAFF.